The clone carrying this T cell receptor (beta chain) was observed a few times. Its antigen is not known. The V gene end was trimmed by 5 bases and the J gene end by 3 bases; junction bases not matched to a gene: 6. This CDR3 comprises 14 residues. CDR1 and CDR2 (germline): SGHVS, FQNEAQ. One entry per CDR3 protein, called by TCRdb with MiXCR from the reads. Among 300,000 to 400,000 distinct CDR3 sequences, approximately 32% were seen once, and the ten largest hold 15% to 25%. These data come from a study of T cell repertoires in cytomegalovirus infection. Study information: Recently described HLA-C-restricted plus well-studied HLA-B-restricted CMV epitopes were used. From public TCR beta signatures came an indication of both CMV infection and matching HLA type.

Notes on the study in general: The ex vivo response showed dominance by HLA-C-restricted CMV-specific TCR beta clonotypes.

This sequence joins TRBV7-8 and TRBJ2-5, with 7 bases lining up with TRBD2. This specimen consisted of cultured PBMCs, obtained from culture after CMV antigen stimulation. The clonotype comes from a human donor in good health (CMV status not recorded). Some clones in this sample may be carry-over from other donors' samples. The CDR3 DNA follows: TGTGCCAGCAGCCCCATTGGGGGGGAAGAGACCCAGTACTTC. Protein: CASSPIGGEETQYF.